The 9 T cell receptor beta chains below were found in one sample sequenced in a study of blood T cell repertoires in COVID-19. TCRdb keeps only in-frame clones here, not all; method: immunoSEQ multiplex PCR. The sample carries 140,000 to 150,000 clones, 85% recorded once. The sample taken for sequencing was peripheral blood. The receptor set was obtained from a woman between 40 and 55 years old with active or convalescent COVID-19.

The chain couples TRBV28 to TRBJ1-5; weak D call: TRBD1 (6 bases). Trimming removed 5 bases at V and 12 bases at J, with 11 bases between. The germline CDR1 and CDR2 sequences are MDHEN and SYDVKM. The CDR3 is 11 residues long. This chain's CDR3 is CASSTGTIQHF. CDR3 bases: TGTGCCAGCAGTACCGGGACAATCCAGCATTTT.

The chain has TRBV7-2 and TRBJ1-2; 7 bases fit TRBD1. Trimming took 5 bases from V and 8 from J; bases not matched to a gene: 20. Germline loops: CDR1 SGHTA, CDR2 FQGNSA. CDR3 size: 17 residues. In DNA form, the CDR3 reads TGTGCCAGCAGCCACCGGGGACGCGGACAGGAGGCGCGAGGCTACACCTTC. Translating it yields CASSHRGRGQEARGYTF.

The chain recombines TRBV27 with TRBJ2-3; the match to TRBD2 covers 8 bases. This CDR3 contains 18 residues. The germline CDR1 and CDR2 sequences are MNHEY and SMNVEV (reference sequence). V gave up 10 bases and J gave up 2 bases; unmatched junction bases: 20. In DNA, the CDR3 is TGTGCCACCCTCACCCGCGGGGGGCCCCTTGCTTTCACAGATACGCAGTATTTT. Its translation is CATLTRGGPLAFTDTQYF.

This chain links TRBV5-4 with TRBJ1-2; D uncertain. The CDR3 is 14 residues long. The germline V and J ends were trimmed by 0 bases and 5 bases, with 11 bases remaining between them. Germline CDR1 SGHNT, CDR2 YYREEE (reference sequence). In nucleotides, the CDR3 is TGTGCCAGCAGCTTGGCGTCGTTTCCGTATGGCTACACCTTC. The encoded protein is CASSLASFPYGYTF.

The rearrangement links TRBV28 to TRBJ1-5, with 10 bases that match TRBD1. This CDR3 is 15 amino acids long. From germline, CDR1 is MDHEN and CDR2 SYDVKM. Trimming at V came to 2 bases and at J to 3 bases, leaving 1 base not matched to a gene. The CDR3, as DNA: TGTGCCAGCAGTTTAGGGACAGGGGTCAATCAGCCCCAGCATTTT. It yields the protein CASSLGTGVNQPQHF.

The chain carries TRBV7-9 and TRBJ1-6; tentative D call: TRBD1 (6 bases). Germline values: CDR1 SEHNR, CDR2 FQNEAQ (reference sequence). Trimming pared 6 bases from V and 17 bases from J, leaving 23 bases between. The CDR3 sequence is 14 residues long. CDR3 region: CASSRDTSIQSIHF. The CDR3 DNA sequence: TGTGCCAGCAGTAGGGACACATCAATTCAAAGCATCCACTTT.

This chain uses TRBV5-4 with TRBJ1-2; D is possibly TRBD1 (5 bases). The CDR3 contains 14 residues. Germline V gene lookup returns CDR1 SGHNT and CDR2 YYREEE (reference sequence). The V gene lost 2 bases and the J gene lost 5 bases, with 13 bases spanning the gap. CDR3 DNA: TGTGCCAGCAGCTTTGGGGGGGTCATGTATGGCTACACCTTC. Translation: CASSFGGVMYGYTF. The full variable domain, in which reference TRBV5-4 and TRBJ1-2 provide the parts outside the CDR3, is ETGVTQSPTHLIKTRGQQVTLRCSSQSGHNTVSWYQQALGQGPQFIFQYYREEENGRGNFPPRFSGLQFPNYSSELNVNALELDDSALYLCASSFGGVMYGYTFGSGTRLTVV.

The gene calls are TRBV7-9 and TRBJ2-3, with D tentatively TRBD1 (6 bases). CDR1 is SEHNR, CDR2 FQNEAQ, per germline (reference sequence). This CDR3 is 13 amino acids long. V lost 5 bases and J lost 5, with 11 bases in between. In DNA form, the CDR3 reads TGTGCCAGCAGCAAGCAGGGGAAAGATACGCAGTATTTT. Translated, it gives CASSKQGKDTQYF.

This clone was counted a few times. V usage is TRBV7-8 and J usage is TRBJ1-5; D call uncertain. The germline gives CDR1 SGHVS, CDR2 FQNEAQ. There are 15 residues in the CDR3. The V and J ends lost 2 bases and 3 bases respectively, with 11 bases between them. The CDR3 sequence: CASSLSLYNNQPQHF. CDR3 bases: TGTGCCAGCAGCTTAAGTCTTTACAACAATCAGCCCCAGCATTTT.